This T cell receptor (beta chain) comes out of a study of blood T cell repertoires in COVID-19 (dated by TCRdb to the early 2020s). Study-wide context: Samples covering the acute and convalescent phases of COVID-19 were provided by collaborators in the United States, Italy and Spain. The material from the prospective study consisted of cDNA or gDNA derived from T cells, B-cell-depleted T cells, or PBMCs. The dataset comprised deeply sampled blood TCRbeta repertoires from subjects exposed to, actively infected with, or recovered from COVID-19. The repertoires were made available in a free public database intended to serve as a resource for research on the immune response to SARS-CoV-2. Samples came from the ongoing ImmuneRACE study (first 160 participants) plus 1,254 subjects from 6 global collaborators. Sample metadata almost always included a de-identified subject ID, COVID-19 status, age in years and sex. Where HLA class I and class II types were available, the types were taken from metadata supplied by the sample provider, not from assay-based typing.

What the study reported, not specific to this receptor: Clinical and demographic metadata were provided uncurated, with the amount varying by source and participant.

Measured from the cysteine to the phenylalanine, the CDR3 is 16 residues long. The DNA shown is the 48-base CDR3, in frame from base 1. The V and J ends are trimmed by 1 base and 0 bases, leaving 12 bases between them. From a lookup of the germline V gene, CDR1 and CDR2 are SGHTA and FQGNSA. TCRbeta CDR3 regions were amplified from genomic DNA by means of the immunoSEQ Assay, a bias-controlled multiplex PCR. The paper's processing steps were these. Within the assay, amplification of reference gene primers was used to estimate how many nucleated cells each sample contained. To quantify the absolute abundance of each unique TCRbeta CDR3 rearrangement, sequence reads were collapsed and filtered. For each sample, productive Simpson clonality was calculated as the square root of Simpson's diversity index over productive rearrangements. The immuneACCESS repertoire file appears here via TCRdb, limited to in-frame rearrangements. These files lack a portion of the clones; in checked studies, under half of the deficit traces to unresolved V genes, and the cause of the others is not known. That table furnishes V, J and clone size, whereas the DNA furnished D and trimming. For this sample there are 180,000 or so clones; over 80% appear just once. The ten biggest clones cover roughly 1.6% of the sample.

Whole blood was collected in K2EDTA tubes by collaborating institutions according to the institutions' own protocols. Collaborator samples were shipped for TCRbeta analysis as frozen whole blood, isolated PBMCs, or DNA extracted from either sample type. Remarks on this clone: Its antigen remains undetermined. Nothing much larger sits one base from this clone, and base qualities are not available.

This sequence uses TRBV7-2 and TRBJ1-1; perhaps TRBD1 is the D gene, with 6 bases matching. Specimen: peripheral blood. This clonotype originated in a woman aged 50 to 65 with acute or convalescent COVID-19. The CDR3 has the sequence CASSLDRDIMNTEAFF. The DNA reads TGTGCCAGCAGCTTAGACAGGGATATCATGAACACTGAAGCTTTCTTT.